This TCR beta chain comes out of a study of molecular identifiers for immune sequencing clone quantification. With RNA at 10%, 30% or 50%, naive CD8 libraries came from about 20,000 to 1,000,000 sorted cells. A single record per CDR3 protein comes from TCRdb applying MiXCR to the PCR reads. This table has about 40,000 distinct CDR3 sequences, 24% appearing once. CDR1 is SGHDT, CDR2 YYEEEE, per germline. The CDR3 consists of 12 residues. With 3 bases removed from V and 6 bases from J, the gap between germline ends came to 6 bases. This sequence joins TRBV5-6 and TRBJ2-2, with D perhaps TRBD1 (5 bases). This clonotype originated in a human donor in good health. Some libraries in this study had Jurkat cell RNA spiked in. The sequencing input was naive CD8+ T cells from blood, with Jurkat cell RNA spiked in. Specified subset: FACS-sorted CD8+CD4-CCR7+CD45RA+ naive T cells. The CDR3 nucleotides read TGTGCCAGCAGCTCCAGGGCCGGGGAGCTGTTTTTT. Translation: CASSSRAGELFF.